This T cell receptor (beta chain) emerged from a study of OX40 agonist ivuxolimab in advanced cancers. Generated by immunoSEQ multiplex PCR, the TCRdb table keeps only in-frame clones and is missing some. The data contain 70,000 to 80,000 clones, 93% of them seen just once; the ten biggest clones take up about 6.6%. Germline trimming cut 10 bases from V and 3 bases from J; bases unmatched to any gene: 9. The CDR3 runs to 13 residues. CDR1 and CDR2 from the germline V gene are MNHEY and SMNVEV (reference sequence). The chain has TRBV27 and TRBJ2-7, with 7 bases that match TRBD1. The receptor comes from an adult with an advanced solid tumor such as melanoma, head and neck, liver or kidney cancer. Sequenced here: CD4+ or CD8+ T cells sorted from blood, sampled in a trial of the OX40 agonist ivuxolimab. The chain's CDR3 is CATQRGQNYEQYF. The CDR3 nucleotides read TGTGCCACCCAAAGGGGACAGAACTACGAGCAGTACTTC.